This T cell receptor (beta chain) stems from a study of T cell repertoires in cytomegalovirus infection (dated by TCRdb to between 2018 and 2021). As for the study more broadly: The peptide stimulations were aimed at well-studied HLA-B-restricted epitopes as well as recently identified HLA-C-restricted CMV epitopes, whose presentation resists viral immunomodulation. The HLA type of each donor mattered for the analysis, because public TCR beta signatures pointed to carriage of CMV infection along with the matching HLA type. General findings and caveats noted by the study authors: In both this cohort and an independent roughly 360-donor cohort, the cumulative frequency of public TCR beta family members distinguished carriers of CMV infection plus the relevant HLA type. The ex vivo response was dominated by HLA-C-restricted CMV-specific TCR beta clonotypes, and the single most frequent clonotype in two of eight donors was supplied by these HLA-C-restricted clonotypes.

Measured from the cysteine to the phenylalanine, the CDR3 is 15 residues long. Just the 45-base CDR3 DNA is kept, in frame starting at base 1. V and J are truncated by 1 base and 3 bases respectively, leaving an intervening sequence of 11 bases. Sequences LGHNA (CDR1) and YNFKEQ (CDR2) are obtained from the germline V gene. This clonotype was observed once. No cognate antigen has been identified for it. Base qualities are missing; no much larger clone stands one base away. One read alone makes for weak evidence. Sequencing took place on an Illumina HiSeq 1500. TCRdb redid the processing of the public reads, applying fastp at Q25 and MiXCR, and retained in-frame beta chains. Under each unique CDR3 protein, matching rows form one entry showing the most common genes and DNA. The sample table records tens of thousands of distinct CDR3 sequences; roughly half of these occur just once. Just over 90% of the sample belongs to the ten largest clones.

The treatment or condition tag for this specimen amounts to: in vitro stimulation with specific CMV peptide epitopes to enrich CMV-specific T cells. The sample consisted of CD8+ T cells from cultured PBMCs, taken from culture after CMV antigen stimulation. The chain is assembled from TRBV4-2 and TRBJ2-3; tentative D gene TRBD1, with 7 bases matching. The origin of this receptor is a human donor in good health (CMV status not recorded). Some clones in this sample may be carry-over from other donors' samples. The encoded CDR3 is CASSQGQGGTDTQYF. The nucleotide sequence is given as TGTGCCAGCAGCCAAGGCCAGGGGGGAACAGATACGCAGTATTTT.